This section outlines one T cell receptor (beta chain) sequence together with its context. Its antigen specificity is not known. Per-base qualities were not stored, and no clone one base away is much larger. The trial excluded patients who had a history of autoimmune disease or who were on systemic immunosuppression. In every dose cohort, peripheral blood was drawn for TCR sequencing at baseline, cycle 4 day 1, and cycle 7 day 1. Samples were obtained from an open-label, multicenter, first-in-human phase I dose-escalation trial of ivuxolimab. Adults with locally advanced or metastatic melanoma, renal cell carcinoma, hepatocellular carcinoma or head and neck squamous cell carcinoma were enrolled in the trial. Before TCR sequencing, CD4+ T cells and CD8+ T cells from peripheral blood were sorted into separate populations. The V end loses 3 bases and the J end loses 10 bases, and a stretch of 12 bases separates them. Taken from cysteine to phenylalanine, the CDR3 has 12 residues. Only CDR3 DNA is held: 36 bases, read in frame from base 1. CDR1 MGHRA and CDR2 YSYEKL are derived from the germline V gene.

This entry belongs to a study of OX40 agonist ivuxolimab in advanced cancers. Describing the broader study: Ivuxolimab was an agonistic, fully human IgG2 monoclonal antibody directed against OX40 (CD134), a costimulatory receptor. Intravenous ivuxolimab was administered to patients every 2 weeks at six dose levels: 0.01, 0.1, 0.3, 1.5, 3 and 10 mg/kg. Among the 50 to 55 dose-escalation patients, around 20 had hepatocellular carcinoma, 15 or so melanoma, 9 renal cell carcinoma and 9 head and neck cancer. In the dose-escalation cohort, 82.7% of patients were male, and the mean age was approximately 64 years, with a range of about 23 to 80. Prior anti-PD-1, anti-PD-L1 or anti-CTLA-4 therapy was permitted, and checkpoint inhibitors had been received by about 36% of dose-escalation patients. Partial responses occurred in three dose-escalation patients, of whom one had hepatocellular carcinoma and two had cutaneous melanoma. Peripheral TCRbeta sequencing was intended to test whether TCR sequence diversity was altered and clonal T-cell expansion was caused by ivuxolimab. The monotherapy dose-escalation portion (N ≈ 50 patients) of the phase I ivuxolimab trial is reported in the paper. What the research found in general, with its limitations: Low levels of normalized T-cell clonal expansion were also seen in some nonresponding patients. At doses of 0.1 to 3.0 mg/kg, clonal expansion of both CD4+ and CD8+ blood T cells was observed from baseline to week 6. The antigen specificity of the clonally expanded peripheral T cells was not determined. In partial responders in the 0.1-3.0 mg/kg groups, normalized peripheral clonal expansion was found to be among the lowest, especially among CD8+ T cells. After ivuxolimab, more expanded clones were found on average in CD8+ T cells than in CD4+ T cells.

Genomic DNA was isolated from the sorted cells so that the TCRbeta CDR3 region could be sequenced. The immunoSEQ Assay was used for sequencing of TCRbeta CDR3 regions. TCRdb obtained this table from immuneACCESS and retained in-frame rearrangements with V and J assigned. These tables miss some clones; where compared with another copy, unresolved V genes account for less than half of the shortfall, and the remainder is unexplained. A total of 50,000 to 85,000 clones appear in this sample, 75% to 90% of them only once. The top ten clones comprise about 4.1% of the sample. This receptor was taken from an adult with an advanced solid tumor such as melanoma, head and neck, liver or kidney cancer. Sample: CD4+ or CD8+ T cells sorted from blood, taken in a trial of the OX40 agonist ivuxolimab. Recombination connected TRBV4-1 to TRBJ1-2; a weak D assignment points to TRBD1 (6 bases agree). The sequenced DNA is TGCGCCAGCAGCCAGGGGGGCACAGTCTACACCTTC. Translated, it gives CASSQGGTVYTF.